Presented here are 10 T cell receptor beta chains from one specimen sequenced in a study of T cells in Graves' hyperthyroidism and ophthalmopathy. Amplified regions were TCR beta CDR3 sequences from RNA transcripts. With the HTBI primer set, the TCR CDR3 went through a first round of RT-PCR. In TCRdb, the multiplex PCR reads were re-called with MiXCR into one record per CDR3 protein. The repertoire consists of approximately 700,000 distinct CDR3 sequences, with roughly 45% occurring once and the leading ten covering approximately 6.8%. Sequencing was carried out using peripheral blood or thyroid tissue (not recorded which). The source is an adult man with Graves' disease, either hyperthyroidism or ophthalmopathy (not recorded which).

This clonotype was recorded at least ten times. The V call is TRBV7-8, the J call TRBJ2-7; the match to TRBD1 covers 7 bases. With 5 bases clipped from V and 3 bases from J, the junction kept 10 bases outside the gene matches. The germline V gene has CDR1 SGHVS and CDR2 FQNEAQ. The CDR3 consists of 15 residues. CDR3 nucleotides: TGTGCCAGCAGCCCAGAGACAGGGCTAAACTACGAGCAGTACTTC. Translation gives CASSPETGLNYEQYF. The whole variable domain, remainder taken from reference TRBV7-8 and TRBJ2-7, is GAGVSQSPRYKVAKRGQDVALRCDPISGHVSLFWYQQALGQGPEFLTYFQNEAQLDKSGLPSDRFFAERPEGSVSTLKIQRTQQEDSAVYLCASSPETGLNYEQYFGPGTRLTVT.

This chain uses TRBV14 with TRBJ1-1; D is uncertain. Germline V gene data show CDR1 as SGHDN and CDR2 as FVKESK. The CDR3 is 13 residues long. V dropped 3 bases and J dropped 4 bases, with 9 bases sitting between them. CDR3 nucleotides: TGTGCCAGCAGCCAGCTGGGAGGCACTGAAGCTTTCTTT. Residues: CASSQLGGTEAFF. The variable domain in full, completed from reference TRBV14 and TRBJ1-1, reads EAGVTQFPSHSVIEKGQTVTLRCDPISGHDNLYWYRRVMGKEIKFLLHFVKESKQDESGMPNNRFLAERTGGTYSTLKVQPAELEDSGVYFCASSQLGGTEAFFGQGTRLTVV.

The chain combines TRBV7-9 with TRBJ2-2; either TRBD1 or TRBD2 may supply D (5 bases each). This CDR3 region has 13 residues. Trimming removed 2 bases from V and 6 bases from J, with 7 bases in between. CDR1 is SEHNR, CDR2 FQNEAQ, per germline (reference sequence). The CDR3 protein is CASSLWGPGELFF. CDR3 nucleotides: TGTGCCAGCAGCTTATGGGGACCCGGGGAGCTGTTTTTT. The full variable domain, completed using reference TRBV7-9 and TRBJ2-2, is DTGVSQNPRHKITKRGQNVTFRCDPISEHNRLYWYRQTLGQGPEFLTYFQNEAQLEKSRLLSDRFSAERPKGSFSTLEIQRTEQGDSAMYLCASSLWGPGELFFGEGSRLTVL.

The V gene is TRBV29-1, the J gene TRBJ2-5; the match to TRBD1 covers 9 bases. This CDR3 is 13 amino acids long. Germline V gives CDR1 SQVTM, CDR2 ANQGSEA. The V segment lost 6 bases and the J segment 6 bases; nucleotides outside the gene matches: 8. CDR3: CSVAGTGRKTQYF. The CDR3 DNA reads TGCAGCGTGGCCGGGACAGGGAGAAAGACCCAGTACTTC.

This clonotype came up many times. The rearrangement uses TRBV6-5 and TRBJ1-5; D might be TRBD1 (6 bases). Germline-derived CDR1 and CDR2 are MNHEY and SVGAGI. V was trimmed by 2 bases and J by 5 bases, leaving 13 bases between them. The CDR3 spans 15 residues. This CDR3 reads CASSYTTGSDQPQHF. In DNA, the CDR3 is TGTGCCAGCAGTTACACCACAGGGTCGGATCAGCCCCAGCATTTT.

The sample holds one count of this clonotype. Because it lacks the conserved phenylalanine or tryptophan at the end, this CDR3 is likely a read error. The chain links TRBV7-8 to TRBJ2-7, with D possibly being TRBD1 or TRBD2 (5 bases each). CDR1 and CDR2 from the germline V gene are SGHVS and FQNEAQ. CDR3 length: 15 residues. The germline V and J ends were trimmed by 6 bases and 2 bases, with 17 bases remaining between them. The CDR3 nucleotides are TGTGCCAGCAGTGATACCGGGGCAGGGACCTACGAGCAGTACCTC. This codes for CASSDTGAGTYEQYL.

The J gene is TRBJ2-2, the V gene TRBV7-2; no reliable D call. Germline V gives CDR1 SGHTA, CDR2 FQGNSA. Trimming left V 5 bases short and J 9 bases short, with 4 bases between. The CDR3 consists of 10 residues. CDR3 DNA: TGTGCCAGCAGCGCCCGGGAGCTGTTTTTT. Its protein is CASSARELFF. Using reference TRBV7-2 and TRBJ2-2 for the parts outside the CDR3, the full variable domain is GAGVSQSPSNKVTEKGKDVELRCDPISGHTALYWYRQSLGQGLEFLIYFQGNSAPDKSGLPSDRFSAERTGGSVSTLTIQRTQQEDSAVYLCASSARELFFGEGSRLTVL.

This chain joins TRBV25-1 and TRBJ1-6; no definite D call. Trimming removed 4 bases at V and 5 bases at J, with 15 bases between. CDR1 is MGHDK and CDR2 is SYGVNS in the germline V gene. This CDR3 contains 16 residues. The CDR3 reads CASSASLRSNNSPLHF. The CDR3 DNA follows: TGTGCCAGCAGTGCTAGCCTCAGGAGCAATAATTCACCCCTCCACTTT. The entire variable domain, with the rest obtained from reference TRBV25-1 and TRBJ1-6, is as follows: EADIYQTPRYLVIGTGKKITLECSQTMGHDKMYWYQQDPGMELHLIHYSYGVNSTEKGDLSSESTVSRIRTEHFPLTLESARPSHTSQYLCASSASLRSNNSPLHFGNGTRLTVT.

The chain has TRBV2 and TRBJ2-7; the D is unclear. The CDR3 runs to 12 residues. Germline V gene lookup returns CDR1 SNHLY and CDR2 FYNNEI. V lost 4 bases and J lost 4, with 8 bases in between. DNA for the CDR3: TGTGCCAGCAGTGGGTGGGGATACGAGCAGTACTTC. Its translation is CASSGWGYEQYF.

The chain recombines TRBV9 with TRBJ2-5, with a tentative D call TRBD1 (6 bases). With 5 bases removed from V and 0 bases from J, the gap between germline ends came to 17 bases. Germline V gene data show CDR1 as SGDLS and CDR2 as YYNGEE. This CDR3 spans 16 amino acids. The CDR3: CASSNGWGHHQETQYF. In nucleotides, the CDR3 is TGTGCCAGCAGTAACGGATGGGGACACCACCAAGAGACCCAGTACTTC.